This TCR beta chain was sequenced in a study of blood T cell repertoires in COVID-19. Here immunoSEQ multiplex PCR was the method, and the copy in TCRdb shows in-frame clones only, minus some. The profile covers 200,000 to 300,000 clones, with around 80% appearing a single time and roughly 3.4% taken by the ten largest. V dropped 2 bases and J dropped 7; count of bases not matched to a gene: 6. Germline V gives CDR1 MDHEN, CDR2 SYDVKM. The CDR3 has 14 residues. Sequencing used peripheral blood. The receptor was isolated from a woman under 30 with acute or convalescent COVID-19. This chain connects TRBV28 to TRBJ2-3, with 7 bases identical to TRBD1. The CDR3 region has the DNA TGTGCCAGCAGTTTAAATAAGGGGGCAAATACGCAGTATTTT. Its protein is CASSLNKGANTQYF. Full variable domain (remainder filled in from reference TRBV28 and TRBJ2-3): DVKVTQSSRYLVKRTGEKVFLECVQDMDHENMFWYRQDPGLGLRLIYFSYDVKMKEKGDIPEGYSVSREKKERFSLILESASTNQTSMYLCASSLNKGANTQYFGPGTRLTVL.